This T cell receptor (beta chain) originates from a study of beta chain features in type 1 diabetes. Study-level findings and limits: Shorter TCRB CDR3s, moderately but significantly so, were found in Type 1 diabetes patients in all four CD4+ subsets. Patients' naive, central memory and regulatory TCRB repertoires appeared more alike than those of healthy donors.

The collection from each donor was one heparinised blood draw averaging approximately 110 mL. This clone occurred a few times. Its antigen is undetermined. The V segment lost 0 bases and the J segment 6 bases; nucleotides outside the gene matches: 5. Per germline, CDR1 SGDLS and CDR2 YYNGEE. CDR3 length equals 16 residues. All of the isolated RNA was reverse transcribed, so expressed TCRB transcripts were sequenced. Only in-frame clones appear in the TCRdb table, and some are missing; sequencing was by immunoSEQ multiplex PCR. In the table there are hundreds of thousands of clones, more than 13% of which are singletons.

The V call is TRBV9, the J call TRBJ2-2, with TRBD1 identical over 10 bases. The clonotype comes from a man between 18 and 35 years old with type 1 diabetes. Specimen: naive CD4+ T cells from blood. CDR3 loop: CASSVGGTGVSGELFF. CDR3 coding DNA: TGTGCCAGCAGCGTAGGTGGGACAGGGGTGTCCGGGGAGCTGTTTTTT.